A selection of T cell receptor beta chains follows, all from one sample in a study of T cells in Graves' hyperthyroidism and ophthalmopathy. Using its own MiXCR run on the multiplex PCR reads, TCRdb lists one record per CDR3 protein. Counted here are roughly 660,000 distinct CDR3 sequences, 15% to 20% occurring once; the ten biggest clones make up around 16%. Sequenced material: blood. The origin of the receptors is a man aged 45-65 years with Graves' hyperthyroidism. CDR3s include the opening cysteine and the closing phenylalanine or tryptophan. Each record gives: D gene, V gene, clone size, J gene, CDR3 protein, CDR3 DNA. D genes are given only for firm matches. The size of a clone is reported for some rows only, either as once, few or many, or as a class for expanded clones.

TRBD2,TRBV15,-,TRBJ2-1,CAIKTSGSPNEQFF,TGTGCCATCAAGACTAGCGGGAGTCCTAATGAGCAGTTCTTC
-,TRBV19,few,TRBJ1-5,CASSIEPISNQPQHF,TGTGCCAGTAGTATAGAACCCATTAGCAATCAGCCCCAGCATTTT
-,TRBV15,-,TRBJ2-2,CATSRELKGRELFF,TGTGCCACCAGCAGAGAGCTAAAGGGGAGGGAGCTGTTTTTT
-,TRBV28,-,TRBJ2-2,CASGAQRELFF,TGTGCCAGCGGTGCCCAGCGGGAGCTGTTTTTT
-,TRBV11-2,-,TRBJ2-7,CASSFLTAPYEQYF,TGTGCCAGCAGCTTTTTGACAGCGCCCTACGAGCAGTACTTC
-,TRBV20-1,-,TRBJ1-5,CSARHSGKGNQPQHF,TGCAGTGCTAGACATTCCGGGAAGGGCAATCAGCCCCAGCATTTT
-,TRBV12-3/TRBV12-4,-,TRBJ2-1,CASSSPWSAYNEQFF,TGTGCCAGCAGTTCCCCTTGGAGCGCCTACAATGAGCAGTTCTTC
TRBD1,TRBV20-1,few,TRBJ1-3,CSASCRTGIFSGNTIYF,TGCAGTGCTAGTTGTCGGACAGGGATATTCTCTGGAAACACCATATATTTT
-,TRBV14,few,TRBJ1-4,CASSQGWDTNEKLFF,TGTGCCAGCAGCCAAGGTTGGGATACTAATGAAAAACTGTTTTTT
TRBD2,TRBV7-2,-,TRBJ2-5,CASSVGLAGVGGQETQYF,TGTGCCAGCAGCGTGGGGCTAGCGGGAGTTGGTGGACAAGAGACCCAGTACTTC